One TCR beta chain is described in this entry. Germline V CDR1 and CDR2: ENHRY, SYGVKD. This CDR3 contains 14 residues. The junction had 8 bases not matched to a gene; V was cut back by 10 bases and J by 4 bases. The data derive from a study of blood T cell repertoires in COVID-19. Study overall: Whether acute or convalescent, the COVID-19 samples came from the United States, Italy and Spain. PBMCs, B-cell-depleted T cells, or T cells provided the cDNA or gDNA that made up the material.

Under the authors' procedure: Amplifying reference gene primers gave estimates of nucleated cell counts. The repertoire was sequenced with immunoSEQ multiplex PCR; TCRdb's copy has only in-frame clones and lacks some. The V and J calls and the clone size are those of that table, but D and trimming were determined from the DNA. The table includes 20,000 or so clones, roughly nine tenths detected once. The J gene is TRBJ2-2, the V gene TRBV10-3, with 8 nucleotides matching TRBD2. Sequencing was performed on peripheral blood. This TCR was sampled from a human donor with active COVID-19. The donor label of this sample is uncertain. The CDR3 nucleotides are TGTGCCACCCGAGACGCGGGAGGCACCGGGGAGCTGTTTTTT. Protein: CATRDAGGTGELFF.